These T cell receptor beta chains were read from a single sample in a study of blood T cell repertoires in COVID-19. Repertoires were generated with immunoSEQ multiplex PCR, while TCRdb's copy carries only in-frame clones and drops some. The data hold approximately 210,000 clones, with more than 70% observed a single time. The sample taken for sequencing was peripheral blood. These receptors originate from a human donor in a cohort sampled during active COVID-19. Each CDR3 is given with its conserved first and last residue. A D gene is named only where the DNA matches it firmly. The size entry is marked missing in some rows and otherwise reads once, few, many or a size class.

>TRBJ2-5|.|TRBV2|.
TGTGCCAGCAGTGAGGTTACAGCCAAGCAAGAGACCCAGTACTTC
CASSEVTAKQETQYF
>TRBJ1-4|TRBD1|TRBV14|.
TGTGCCAGCAGCCATGGCCGGGACAGTACAACTAATGAAAAACTGTTTTTT
CASSHGRDSTTNEKLFF
>TRBJ2-7|.|TRBV9|.
TGTGCCAGCAGCGTAGCACCTGGCGGCTCCTACGAGCAGTACTTC
CASSVAPGGSYEQYF
>TRBJ1-2|TRBD1|TRBV18|.
TGTGCCAGCGCAATCCAGGGGGAAGCTAACTATGGCTACACCTTC
CASAIQGEANYGYTF
>TRBJ2-7|TRBD2|TRBV7-2|.
TGTGCCAGCAGCTCTGGGACTAGCTCTCTCGAGCAGTACTTC
CASSSGTSSLEQYF
>TRBJ2-1|TRBD2|TRBV7-2|few
TGTGCCAGCAGCCCCCGGACTAGCGGATACAATGAGCAGTTCTTC
CASSPRTSGYNEQFF
>TRBJ2-5|.|TRBV30|.
TGTGCCTGGGGTGGACACCTACGCAAAGAGACCCAGTACTTC
CAWGGHLRKETQYF
>TRBJ2-5|.|TRBV29-1|.
TGCAGCTCAAAGGAGGGGTCGAGACAAGAGACCCAGTACTTC
CSSKEGSRQETQYF
>TRBJ2-7|.|TRBV7-8|.
TGTGCCAGCAGCTTAGCGGGGAGCTCCTACGAGCAGTACTTC
CASSLAGSSYEQYF
>TRBJ2-7|.|TRBV3-1/TRBV3-2|once
TGTGCCAGCAGCTCGTGGACGGGGAGCTCCTACGAGCAGTACTTC
CASSSWTGSSYEQYF
>TRBJ2-7|.|TRBV29-1|.
TGCAGCGTTGGAGAGAGCTACGAGCAGTACTTC
CSVGESYEQYF
>TRBJ2-4|.|TRBV7-2|once
TGTGCCAGCAGCCCCATGTCCGCACCAGGGGCCAAAAACATTCAGTACTTC
CASSPMSAPGAKNIQYF
>TRBJ2-7|TRBD1|TRBV11-1|.
TGTGCCAGCAGCTGGGGGCATGGACAGGGAGGCTACGAGCAGTACTTC
CASSWGHGQGGYEQYF
>TRBJ1-1|.|TRBV3-1/TRBV3-2|.
TGTGCCAGCAGCCAAACGACAGGTCGCACTGAAGCTTTCTTT
CASSQTTGRTEAFF
>TRBJ2-3|TRBD1|TRBV19|.
TGTGCCAGTAGTATAGCGGAGTCGAGGGGGCGCGCAGATACGCAGTATTTT
CASSIAESRGRADTQYF
>TRBJ2-7|TRBD2|TRBV5-4|.
TGTGCCAGCAGCTTTAGCGGGGGGGCCTACGAGCAGTACTTC
CASSFSGGAYEQYF
>TRBJ2-1|.|TRBV18|.
TGTGCCAGCTCACCACGCGGTTGGCCTAATGAGCAGTTCTTC
CASSPRGWPNEQFF
>TRBJ1-5|.|TRBV27|.
TGTGCCAGCAGTTTCGGGGGCAATCAGCCCCAGCATTTT
CASSFGGNQPQHF
>TRBJ1-5|.|TRBV2|.
TGTGCCAGCAGTGGGGAGAAGGGGGAAGCCCATTTT
CASSGEKGEAHF
>TRBJ2-5|TRBD2|TRBV12-5|once
TGTGCTAGTGGTTTGGGTGCGGGAGGGCCCGGAGAGACCCAGTACTTC
CASGLGAGGPGETQYF
>TRBJ2-3|TRBD2|TRBV5-1|.
TGCGCCAGCAGCCTGAGACTAGCGGTCACAGATACGCAGTATTTT
CASSLRLAVTDTQYF
>TRBJ2-1|.|TRBV29-1|once
TGCAGCGTTGCGCAGTCCTACAATGAGCAGTTCTTC
CSVAQSYNEQFF
>TRBJ1-2|TRBD1|TRBV30|few
TGTGCCTGGAGGGACAGGGTTAGGGTTGGCTACACCTTC
CAWRDRVRVGYTF
>TRBJ1-6|TRBD1|TRBV27|.
TGTGCCAGCAGTTTAAAGGGACAGGGGAATAATTCACCCCTCCACTTT
CASSLKGQGNNSPLHF
>TRBJ1-5|.|TRBV4-1|.
TGCGCCAGCAGCCAAGACCGCAGAGGAGAGCCCCAGCATTTT
CASSQDRRGEPQHF
>TRBJ2-7|TRBD2|TRBV7-9|.
TGTGCCAGCAGCCGGAAGGGGGGGCTAGCGGGAGAGGACGAGCAGTACTTC
CASSRKGGLAGEDEQYF
>TRBJ2-3|TRBD1|TRBV5-1|few
TGCGCCAGCAGCTTGGCACAGGGGGTCCCCACAGATACGCAGTATTTT
CASSLAQGVPTDTQYF
>TRBJ2-1|TRBD2|TRBV18|.
TGTGCCAGCCTACACGCTAGCGGGGCGAACAATGAGCAGTTCTTC
CASLHASGANNEQFF
>TRBJ2-7|.|TRBV30|.
TGTGCCTCCTCGGGGTCAGGATCCTACGAGCAGTACTTC
CASSGSGSYEQYF
>TRBJ2-7|TRBD2|TRBV7-8|.
TGTGCCAGCAGCTTAGGGTCGGGGGGTTTCTCCTACGAGCAGTACTTC
CASSLGSGGFSYEQYF
>TRBJ1-2|TRBD1|TRBV7-2|.
TGTGCCAGCAGCCCAGTTGCGGGGACAGGGGTTTACGGCTACACCTTC
CASSPVAGTGVYGYTF
>TRBJ1-5|.|TRBV27|.
TGTGCCAGCAGTCGGAAGGGGGGGTCAAGCAATCAGCCCCAGCATTTT
CASSRKGGSSNQPQHF
>TRBJ2-3|.|TRBV6-2/TRBV6-3|.
TGTGCCAGCAGTGAGTTGGGCACAGATACGCAGTATTTT
CASSELGTDTQYF
>TRBJ1-1|.|TRBV5-4|.
TGTGCCAGCAGCGGCGGGCGGTACACTGAAGCTTTCTTT
CASSGGRYTEAFF
>TRBJ1-5|TRBD1|TRBV6-5|.
TGTGCCAGCAGTTCGAGGACAGGGGCAGGTCAGCCCCAGCATTTT
CASSSRTGAGQPQHF
>TRBJ2-7|TRBD1|TRBV6-6|.
TGTGCCAGCAGCGCCCAGGACAGGGGGCCCCAGTACTTC
CASSAQDRGPQYF
>TRBJ1-6|TRBD1|TRBV4-3|few
TGCGCCAGCAGCCAACAGACAGGGGTCGATTCACCCCTCCACTTT
CASSQQTGVDSPLHF
>TRBJ1-6|.|TRBV5-4|.
TGTGCCAGCAGCTTGGGGGCAGGGAATAATTCACCCCTCCACTTT
CASSLGAGNNSPLHF
>TRBJ1-1|.|TRBV6-1|once
TGTGCCAGCAGTGAAGTAGTTCTGAACACTGAAGCTTTCTTT
CASSEVVLNTEAFF
>TRBJ2-1|.|TRBV7-2|.
TGTGCCAGCAGCTTAGTATCTTCCTACAATGAGCAGTTCTTC
CASSLVSSYNEQFF
>TRBJ2-7|.|TRBV28|few
TGTGCCTCGGCAGGCTACGAGCAGTACTTC
CASAGYEQYF
>TRBJ2-7|TRBD1|TRBV5-1|.
TGCGCCAGCAGCTTGGCCGGGACAGGGGCCTACGAGCAGTACTTC
CASSLAGTGAYEQYF
>TRBJ2-1|TRBD2|TRBV27|.
TGTGCCAGCAGCCTCTCGACTAGCGGGATCGGAGAGCAGTTCTTC
CASSLSTSGIGEQFF
>TRBJ1-1|TRBD1|TRBV12-5|.
TGTGCTAGTGGTTTCCACACAGGGGGCGTCACTGAAGCTTTCTTT
CASGFHTGGVTEAFF
>TRBJ2-6|.|TRBV11-2|.
TGTGCCAGCAGCCGACTGAGCTCTGGGGCCAACGTCCTGACTTTC
CASSRLSSGANVLTF
>TRBJ1-1|TRBD1|TRBV10-2|.
TGCGCCAGCAGTGAGCCCACCGGGACAGGGATGAACACTGAAGCTTTCTTT
CASSEPTGTGMNTEAFF
>TRBJ1-4|TRBD1|TRBV5-6|.
TGTGCCAGCAGCCACAGGGGGGGAAAAGGGAAAAAACTGTTTTTT
CASSHRGGKGKKLFF
>TRBJ1-1|.|TRBV14|.
TGTGCCAGCAGCCAACCGGGGAGGAACACTGAAGCTTTCTTT
CASSQPGRNTEAFF
>TRBJ2-1|.|TRBV6-5|.
TGTGCCAGCAGTTATGGAGATGATGAGCAGTTCTTC
CASSYGDDEQFF
>TRBJ2-3|TRBD2|TRBV5-4|.
TGTGCCAGCAGCTCACCGGGACTAGCGGGGGGCCGCCGCACAGATACGCAGTATTTT
CASSSPGLAGGRRTDTQYF
>TRBJ1-6|.|TRBV30|few
TGTGCCTGGAGTGTACTGGGCTGGGATAATTCACCCCTCCACTTT
CAWSVLGWDNSPLHF